The sequence of this TCR beta chain was determined in a study of blood T cells in healthy people across ages. In the case of this clonotype: The antigen is not known.

A J-beta primer mix and a sample-barcoded 5' primer were used in a second PCR of about 7 to 11 cycles. Per sample, CDR3-containing paired-end reads numbered at least 2.5 million. TCRdb reprocessed the 5' RACE reads with MiXCR, giving one entry per CDR3 protein. Of around 690,000 distinct CDR3 sequences in the sample, under 70% were seen once. Notes on the study in general: Among T cells, TCR beta diversity per million cells dropped roughly linearly as age rose.

Total RNA was extracted at no less than 6 micrograms per sample. Material: blood. The TCR sequence derives from a man aged 60 to 69 in good health.

The DNA of the CDR3 is TGTGCCAGCAAGGATTCCCAGGGAGTGGGTGAAGCTTTCTTT. Protein product: CASKDSQGVGEAFF. The V and J genes are TRBV28 and TRBJ1-1; tentatively, D is TRBD1 (5 bases). The CDR3 spans 14 residues. Per the germline V gene, CDR1 is MDHEN and CDR2 is SYDVKM. Trimming took 7 bases from V and 7 from J, leaving 19 bases between them.